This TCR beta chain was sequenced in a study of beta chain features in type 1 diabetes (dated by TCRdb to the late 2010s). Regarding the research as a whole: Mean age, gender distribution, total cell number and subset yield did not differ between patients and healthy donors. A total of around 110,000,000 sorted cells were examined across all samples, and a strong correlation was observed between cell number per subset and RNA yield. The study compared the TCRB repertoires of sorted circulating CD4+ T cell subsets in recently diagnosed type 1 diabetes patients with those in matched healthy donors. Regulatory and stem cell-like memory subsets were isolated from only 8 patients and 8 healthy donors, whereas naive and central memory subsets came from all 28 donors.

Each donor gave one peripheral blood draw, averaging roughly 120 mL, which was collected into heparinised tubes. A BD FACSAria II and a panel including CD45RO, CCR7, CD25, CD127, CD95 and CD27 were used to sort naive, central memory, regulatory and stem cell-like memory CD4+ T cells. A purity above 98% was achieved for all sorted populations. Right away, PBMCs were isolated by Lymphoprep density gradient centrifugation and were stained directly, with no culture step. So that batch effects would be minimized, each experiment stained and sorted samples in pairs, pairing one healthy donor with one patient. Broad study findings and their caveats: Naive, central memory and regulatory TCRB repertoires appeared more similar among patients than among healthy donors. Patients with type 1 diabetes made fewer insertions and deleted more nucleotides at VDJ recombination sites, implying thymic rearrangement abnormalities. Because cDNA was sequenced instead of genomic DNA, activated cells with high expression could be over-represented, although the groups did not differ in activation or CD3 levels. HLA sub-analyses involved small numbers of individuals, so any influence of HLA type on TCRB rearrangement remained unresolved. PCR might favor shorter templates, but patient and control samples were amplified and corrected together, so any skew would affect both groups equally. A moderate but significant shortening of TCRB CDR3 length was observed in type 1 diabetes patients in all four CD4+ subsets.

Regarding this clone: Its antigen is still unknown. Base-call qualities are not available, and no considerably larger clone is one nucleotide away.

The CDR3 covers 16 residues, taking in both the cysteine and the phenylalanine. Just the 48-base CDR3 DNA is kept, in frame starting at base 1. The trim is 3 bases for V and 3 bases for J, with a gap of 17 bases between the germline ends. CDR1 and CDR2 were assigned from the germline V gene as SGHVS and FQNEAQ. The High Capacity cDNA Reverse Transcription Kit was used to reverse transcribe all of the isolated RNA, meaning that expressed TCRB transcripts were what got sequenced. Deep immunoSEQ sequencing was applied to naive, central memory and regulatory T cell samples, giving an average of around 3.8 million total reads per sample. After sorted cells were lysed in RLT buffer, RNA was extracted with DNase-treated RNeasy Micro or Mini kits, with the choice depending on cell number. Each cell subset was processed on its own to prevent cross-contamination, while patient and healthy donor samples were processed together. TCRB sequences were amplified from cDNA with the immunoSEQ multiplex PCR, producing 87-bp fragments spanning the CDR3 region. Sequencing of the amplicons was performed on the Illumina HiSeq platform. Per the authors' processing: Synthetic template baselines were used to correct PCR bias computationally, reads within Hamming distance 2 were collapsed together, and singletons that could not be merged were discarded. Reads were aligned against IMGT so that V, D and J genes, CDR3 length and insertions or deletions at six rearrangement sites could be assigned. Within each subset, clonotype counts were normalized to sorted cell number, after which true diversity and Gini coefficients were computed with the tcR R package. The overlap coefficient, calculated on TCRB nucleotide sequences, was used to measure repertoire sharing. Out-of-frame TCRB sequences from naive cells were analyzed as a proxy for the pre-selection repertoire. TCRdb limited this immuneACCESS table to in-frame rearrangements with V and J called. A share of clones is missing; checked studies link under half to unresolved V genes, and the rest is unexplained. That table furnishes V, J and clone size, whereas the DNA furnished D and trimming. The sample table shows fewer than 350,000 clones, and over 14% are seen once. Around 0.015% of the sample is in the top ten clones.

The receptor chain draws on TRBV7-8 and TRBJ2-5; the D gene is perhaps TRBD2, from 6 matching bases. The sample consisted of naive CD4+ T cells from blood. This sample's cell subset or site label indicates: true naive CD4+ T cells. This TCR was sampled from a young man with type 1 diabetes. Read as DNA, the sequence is TGTGCCAGCAGCTTCGGGCGGGGAGCGACGAAAGAGACCCAGTACTTC. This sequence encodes CASSFGRGATKETQYF.